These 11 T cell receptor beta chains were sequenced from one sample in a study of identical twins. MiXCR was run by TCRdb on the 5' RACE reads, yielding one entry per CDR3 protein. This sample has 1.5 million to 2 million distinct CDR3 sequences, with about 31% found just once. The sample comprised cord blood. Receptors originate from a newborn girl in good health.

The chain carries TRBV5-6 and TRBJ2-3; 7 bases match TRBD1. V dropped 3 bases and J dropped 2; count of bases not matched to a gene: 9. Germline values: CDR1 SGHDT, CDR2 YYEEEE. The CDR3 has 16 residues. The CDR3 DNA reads TGTGCCAGCAGCTCATTGACAGGGTCGCTCACAGATACGCAGTATTTT. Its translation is CASSSLTGSLTDTQYF.

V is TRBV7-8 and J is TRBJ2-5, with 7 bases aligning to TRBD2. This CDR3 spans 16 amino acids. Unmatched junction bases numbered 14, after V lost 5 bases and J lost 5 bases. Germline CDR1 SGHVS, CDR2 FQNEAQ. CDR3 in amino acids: CASSPSRIGGLETQYF. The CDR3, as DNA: TGTGCCAGCAGCCCGAGCCGGATCGGGGGGTTGGAGACCCAGTACTTC.

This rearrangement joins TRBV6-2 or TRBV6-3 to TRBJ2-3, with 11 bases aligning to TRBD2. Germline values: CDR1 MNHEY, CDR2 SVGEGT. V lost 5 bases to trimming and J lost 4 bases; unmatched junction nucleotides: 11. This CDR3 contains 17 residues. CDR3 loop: CASSRLSGRAVADTQYF. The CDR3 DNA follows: TGTGCCAGCAGTCGCCTTAGCGGGAGGGCCGTCGCAGATACGCAGTATTTT.

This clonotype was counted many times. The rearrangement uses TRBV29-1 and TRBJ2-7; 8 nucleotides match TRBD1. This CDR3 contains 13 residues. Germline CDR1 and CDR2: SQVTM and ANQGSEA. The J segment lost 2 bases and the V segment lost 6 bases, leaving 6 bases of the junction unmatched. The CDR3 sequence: CSVKTGVTYEQYF. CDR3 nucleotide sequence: TGCAGCGTGAAGACAGGGGTAACCTACGAGCAGTACTTC.

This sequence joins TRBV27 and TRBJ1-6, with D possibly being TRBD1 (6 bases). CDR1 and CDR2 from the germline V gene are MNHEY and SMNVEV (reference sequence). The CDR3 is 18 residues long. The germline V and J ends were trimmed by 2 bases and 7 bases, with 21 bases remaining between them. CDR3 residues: CASSLTGARSYINSPLHF. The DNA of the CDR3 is TGTGCCAGCAGTTTAACGGGGGCTCGGTCTTATATCAATTCACCCCTCCACTTT.

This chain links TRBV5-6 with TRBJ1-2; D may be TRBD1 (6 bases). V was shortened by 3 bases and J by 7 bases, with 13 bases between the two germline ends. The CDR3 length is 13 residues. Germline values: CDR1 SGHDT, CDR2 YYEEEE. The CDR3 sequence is CASSSVPGVGYTF. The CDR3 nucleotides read TGTGCCAGCAGCTCGGTACCAGGGGTTGGCTACACCTTC.

CDR3 sequence: CASSQGPRTNEKLFF. CDR3 sequence (DNA): TGTGCCAGCAGCCAAGGTCCCCGGACTAATGAAAAACTGTTTTTT. This rearrangement joins TRBV3-1 to TRBJ1-4; D unclear. Trimming removed 1 base from V and 2 bases from J, with 8 bases in between. CDR1 and CDR2 from the germline V gene are LGHDT and YNNKEL (reference sequence). The CDR3 contains 15 residues. The complete variable domain, with remaining parts taken from reference TRBV3-1 and TRBJ1-4, reads DTAVSQTPKYLVTQMGNDKSIKCEQNLGHDTMYWYKQDSKKFLKIMFSYNNKELIINETVPNRFSPKSPDKAHLNLHINSLELGDSAVYFCASSQGPRTNEKLFFGSGTQLSVL.

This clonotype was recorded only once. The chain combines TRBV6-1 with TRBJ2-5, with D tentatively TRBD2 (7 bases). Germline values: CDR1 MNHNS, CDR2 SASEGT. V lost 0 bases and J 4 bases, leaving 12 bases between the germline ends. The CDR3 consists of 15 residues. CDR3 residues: CASSEAGGLRETQYF. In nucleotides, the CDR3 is TGTGCCAGCAGTGAAGCGGGGGGGCTTCGAGAGACCCAGTACTTC.

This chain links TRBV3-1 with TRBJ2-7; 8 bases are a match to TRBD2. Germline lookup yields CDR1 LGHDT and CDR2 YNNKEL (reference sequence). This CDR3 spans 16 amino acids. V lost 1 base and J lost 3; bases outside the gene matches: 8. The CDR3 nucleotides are TGTGCCAGCAGCCAAGGGTTTTCGGGAGGGCTCTACGAGCAGTACTTC. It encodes CASSQGFSGGLYEQYF.

The CDR3 DNA follows: TGCGCCAGCAGTGCATTACAGAACACCGGGGAGCTGTTTTTT. It translates to CASSALQNTGELFF. The gene calls are TRBV10-1 and TRBJ2-2; no reliable D call. Trimming shortened V by 4 bases and J by 1 base, and 7 bases separated the two germline ends. Germline CDR1 is WNHNN and CDR2 is SYGVQD (reference sequence). CDR3 length: 14 amino acids.

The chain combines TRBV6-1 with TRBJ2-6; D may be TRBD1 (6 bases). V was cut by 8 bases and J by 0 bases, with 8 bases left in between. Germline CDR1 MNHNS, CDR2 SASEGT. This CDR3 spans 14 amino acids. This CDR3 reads CASRTVSGANVLTF. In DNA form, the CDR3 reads TGTGCCAGCCGGACAGTCTCTGGGGCCAACGTCCTGACTTTC.